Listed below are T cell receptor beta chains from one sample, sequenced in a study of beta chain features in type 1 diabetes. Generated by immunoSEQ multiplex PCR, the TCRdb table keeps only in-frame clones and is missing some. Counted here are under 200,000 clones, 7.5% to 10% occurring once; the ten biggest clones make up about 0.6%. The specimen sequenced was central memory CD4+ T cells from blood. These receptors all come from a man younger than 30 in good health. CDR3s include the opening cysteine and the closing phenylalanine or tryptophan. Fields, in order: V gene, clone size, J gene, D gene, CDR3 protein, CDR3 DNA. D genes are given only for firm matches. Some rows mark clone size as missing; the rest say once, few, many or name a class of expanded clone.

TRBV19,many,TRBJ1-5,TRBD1,CASRPGQARGAQHF,TGTGCCAGTAGACCAGGACAGGCCCGTGGGGCCCAGCATTTT
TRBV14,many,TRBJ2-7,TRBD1,CASSHGWTGQTYEQYF,TGTGCCAGCAGCCACGGGTGGACAGGCCAAACCTACGAGCAGTACTTC
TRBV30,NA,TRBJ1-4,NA,CAWSSLGMNEKLFF,TGTGCCTGGAGCTCCCTCGGGATGAATGAAAAACTGTTTTTT
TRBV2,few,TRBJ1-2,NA,CASSSTGREDARYTF,TGTGCCAGCAGTTCCACGGGACGGGAGGACGCCCGCTACACCTTC
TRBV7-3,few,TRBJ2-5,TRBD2,CASSLTRTSGREETQYF,TGTGCCAGCAGCTTAACTAGGACTAGCGGGAGGGAAGAGACCCAGTACTTC
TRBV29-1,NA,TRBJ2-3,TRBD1,CSAIFQGADTQYF,TGCAGCGCCATCTTTCAGGGGGCCGATACGCAGTATTTT
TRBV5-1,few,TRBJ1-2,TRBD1,CASSVRDRGYGYTF,TGCGCCAGCAGCGTCCGGGACAGGGGCTATGGCTACACCTTC
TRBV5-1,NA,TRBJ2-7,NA,CASSLGQNANYEQYF,TGCGCCAGCAGCTTGGGACAGAACGCGAATTACGAGCAGTACTTC
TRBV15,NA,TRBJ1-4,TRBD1,CATSRYRGVTNEKLFF,TGTGCCACCAGCAGGTACAGGGGCGTCACTAATGAAAAACTGTTTTTT
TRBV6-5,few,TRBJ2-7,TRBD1,CASNTGTGINEQYF,TGTGCCAGCAACACCGGGACAGGGATCAACGAGCAGTACTTC
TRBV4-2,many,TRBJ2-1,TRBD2,CASSLNTASGGTYNEQFF,TGTGCCAGCAGCCTAAACACCGCTAGCGGGGGGACGTACAATGAGCAGTTCTTC
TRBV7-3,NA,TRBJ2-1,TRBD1,CASSLTGTGVNEQFF,TGTGCCAGCAGCTTAACCGGGACAGGGGTCAATGAGCAGTTCTTC
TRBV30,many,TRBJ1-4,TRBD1,CAWSVRDRGNEKLFF,TGTGCCTGGAGTGTAAGGGACAGGGGGAACGAAAAACTGTTTTTT
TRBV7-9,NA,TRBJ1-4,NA,CASSPLAGEKLFF,TGTGCCAGCAGCCCCCTCGCGGGGGAAAAACTGTTTTTT
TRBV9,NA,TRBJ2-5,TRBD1,CASSRDRVETQYF,TGTGCCAGCAGCAGGGACAGGGTAGAGACCCAGTACTTC
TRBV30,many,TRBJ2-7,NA,CAWSVRPNYEQYF,TGTGCCTGGAGTGTGAGGCCAAACTACGAGCAGTACTTC
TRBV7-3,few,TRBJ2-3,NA,CASSLQGSRATDTQYF,TGTGCCAGCAGCTTACAGGGGAGTAGGGCCACAGATACGCAGTATTTT
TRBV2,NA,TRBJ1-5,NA,CASSYQGNQPQHF,TGTGCCAGCAGTTACCAGGGAAATCAGCCCCAGCATTTT
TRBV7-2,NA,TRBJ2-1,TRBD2,CASSRESRYSSGRAGEQFF,TGTGCCAGCAGCCGAGAAAGCCGATATTCTAGCGGGAGGGCAGGTGAGCAGTTCTTC
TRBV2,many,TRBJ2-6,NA,CASDNSGANVLTF,TGTGCCAGCGACAACTCTGGGGCCAACGTCCTGACTTTC
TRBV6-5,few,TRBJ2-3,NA,CASSEAGQADTQYF,TGTGCCAGCAGCGAGGCAGGGCAAGCAGATACGCAGTATTTT
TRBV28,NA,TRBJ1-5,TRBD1,CASSLRDSFKSQHF,TGTGCCAGCAGTTTACGGGACAGTTTTAAGTCCCAGCATTTT
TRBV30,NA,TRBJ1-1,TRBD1,CAYDRGSGTEAFF,TGTGCCTACGACAGGGGGTCTGGGACTGAAGCTTTCTTT
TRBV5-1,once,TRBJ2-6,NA,CASSRYSGANVLTF,TGCGCCAGCTCCAGGTACTCTGGGGCCAACGTCCTGACTTTC
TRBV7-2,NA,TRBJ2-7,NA,CASSLYQNEQYF,TGTGCCAGCAGCTTATATCAGAACGAGCAGTACTTC
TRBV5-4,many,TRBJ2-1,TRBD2,CASSLGGGAGNEQFF,TGTGCCAGCAGCTTGGGCGGGGGGGCCGGTAATGAGCAGTTCTTC
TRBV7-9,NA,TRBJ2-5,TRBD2,CASSLILASQETQYF,TGTGCCAGCAGCTTAATACTAGCGAGCCAAGAGACCCAGTACTTC
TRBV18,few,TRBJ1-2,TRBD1,CASSPPSEGAGYTF,TGTGCCAGCTCACCACCATCCGAGGGGGCCGGCTACACCTTC
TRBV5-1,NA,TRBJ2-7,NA,CASSRPPDYEQYF,TGCGCCAGCAGCCGCCCCCCGGACTACGAGCAGTACTTC
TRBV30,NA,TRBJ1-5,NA,CAWSAGSLSGGQPQHF,TGTGCCTGGAGTGCAGGCAGCCTATCGGGGGGTCAGCCCCAGCATTTT
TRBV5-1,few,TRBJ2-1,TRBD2,CARSRLAEYNEQFF,TGCGCCCGCAGTAGACTAGCGGAATACAATGAGCAGTTCTTC
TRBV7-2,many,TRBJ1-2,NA,CASSSGAGVLRGYTF,TGTGCCAGCAGCTCGGGAGCCGGGGTACTAAGAGGCTACACCTTC
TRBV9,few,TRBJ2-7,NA,CASSVVAGEQYF,TGTGCCAGCAGCGTAGTCGCAGGGGAGCAGTACTTC
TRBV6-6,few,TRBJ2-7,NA,CASSRPGNNYEQYF,TGTGCCAGCAGCCGACCGGGGAATAACTACGAGCAGTACTTC
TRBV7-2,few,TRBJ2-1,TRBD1,CASSSGTGVYEQFF,TGTGCCAGCAGCTCCGGGACAGGGGTTTATGAGCAGTTCTTC
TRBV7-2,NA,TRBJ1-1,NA,CASSTGQNTEAFF,TGTGCCAGCAGCACGGGACAGAACACTGAAGCTTTCTTT
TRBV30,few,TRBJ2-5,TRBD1,CAWTPLGTARETQYF,TGTGCCTGGACCCCCCTTGGGACAGCCCGTGAGACCCAGTACTTC
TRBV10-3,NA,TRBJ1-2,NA,CAIREDRNYGYTF,TGTGCCATCAGAGAAGACAGGAACTATGGCTACACCTTC
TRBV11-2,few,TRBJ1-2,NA,CASSLRSPGVKGIGYTF,TGTGCCAGCAGCCTAAGATCTCCGGGAGTCAAAGGAATTGGCTACACCTTC
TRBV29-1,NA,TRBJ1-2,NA,CSAQQAPNYGYTF,TGCAGCGCACAACAGGCTCCTAACTATGGCTACACCTTC
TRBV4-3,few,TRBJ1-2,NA,CASSQEDRAGHSYTF,TGCGCCAGCAGCCAAGAAGATCGGGCAGGGCACAGCTACACCTTC
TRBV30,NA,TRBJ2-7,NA,CAWSAGYEQYF,TGTGCCTGGAGTGCCGGTTACGAGCAGTACTTC
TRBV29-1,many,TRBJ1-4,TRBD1,CSAGDRTNEKLFF,TGCAGCGCTGGGGACAGAACTAATGAAAAACTGTTTTTT
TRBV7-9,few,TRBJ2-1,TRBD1,CASSRGTGGNNEQFF,TGTGCCAGCAGCCGCGGGACAGGGGGAAACAATGAGCAGTTCTTC
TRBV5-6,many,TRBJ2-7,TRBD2,CASSFWGLGAYEQYF,TGTGCCAGCAGCTTCTGGGGACTAGGCGCCTACGAGCAGTACTTC
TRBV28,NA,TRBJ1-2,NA,CASTLHQGYGYTF,TGTGCCAGCACCCTTCACCAGGGTTATGGCTACACCTTC
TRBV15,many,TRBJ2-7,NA,CATSRDRRSYEQYF,TGTGCCACCAGCAGAGACAGGCGATCCTACGAGCAGTACTTC
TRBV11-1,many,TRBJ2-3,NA,CASSFSGTRLDTQYF,TGTGCCAGCAGCTTTTCCGGGACAAGATTGGATACGCAGTATTTT
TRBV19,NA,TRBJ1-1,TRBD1,CASSLGQGASEAFF,TGTGCCAGTAGTCTGGGACAGGGGGCTTCTGAAGCTTTCTTT
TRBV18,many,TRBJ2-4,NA,CASSPDSGNIQYF,TGTGCCAGCTCACCGGACAGCGGTAACATTCAGTACTTC
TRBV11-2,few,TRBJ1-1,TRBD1,CASSLAPQGVSFTEAFF,TGTGCCAGCAGCTTAGCCCCCCAGGGGGTGTCGTTCACTGAAGCTTTCTTT